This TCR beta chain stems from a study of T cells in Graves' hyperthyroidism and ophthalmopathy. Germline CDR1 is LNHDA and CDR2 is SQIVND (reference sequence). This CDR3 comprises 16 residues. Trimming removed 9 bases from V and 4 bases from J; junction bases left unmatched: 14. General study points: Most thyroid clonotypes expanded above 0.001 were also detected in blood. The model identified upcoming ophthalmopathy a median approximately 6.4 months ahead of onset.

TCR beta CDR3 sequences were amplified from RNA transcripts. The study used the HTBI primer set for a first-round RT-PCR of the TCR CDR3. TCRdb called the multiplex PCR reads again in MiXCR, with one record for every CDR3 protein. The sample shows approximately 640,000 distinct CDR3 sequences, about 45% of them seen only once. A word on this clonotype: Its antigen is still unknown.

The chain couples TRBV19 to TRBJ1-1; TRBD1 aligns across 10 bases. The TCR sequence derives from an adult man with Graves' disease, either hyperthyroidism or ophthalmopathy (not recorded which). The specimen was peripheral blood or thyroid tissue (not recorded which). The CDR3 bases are TGTGCCAGCAGCCAAGTGTTGGGGACAGGGGCCACTGAAGCTTTCTTT. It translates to CASSQVLGTGATEAFF.